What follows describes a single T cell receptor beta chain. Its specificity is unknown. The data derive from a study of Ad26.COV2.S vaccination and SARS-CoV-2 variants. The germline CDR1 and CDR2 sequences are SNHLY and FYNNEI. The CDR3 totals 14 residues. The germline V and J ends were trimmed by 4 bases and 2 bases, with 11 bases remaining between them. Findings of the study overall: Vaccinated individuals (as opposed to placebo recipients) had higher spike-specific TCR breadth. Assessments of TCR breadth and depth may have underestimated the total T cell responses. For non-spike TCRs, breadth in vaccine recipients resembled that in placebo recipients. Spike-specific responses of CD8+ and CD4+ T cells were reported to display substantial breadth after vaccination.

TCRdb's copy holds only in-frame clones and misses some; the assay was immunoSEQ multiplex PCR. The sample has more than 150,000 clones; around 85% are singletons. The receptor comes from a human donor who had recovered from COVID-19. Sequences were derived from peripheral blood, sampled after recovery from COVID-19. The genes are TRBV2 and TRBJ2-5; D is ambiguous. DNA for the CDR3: TGTGCCAGCAGTGGGATGGCAGGACAAGAGACCCAGTACTTC. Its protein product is CASSGMAGQETQYF.